This note documents a single T cell receptor beta chain sequence. Random hexamers were used to reverse transcribe an amount of about 0.45 to 1 ug RNA. A single record per CDR3 protein comes from TCRdb applying MiXCR to the immunoSEQ multiplex PCR reads. The sample lists 300,000 or so distinct CDR3 sequences; just over 90% were seen once. This sample stems from a study of CD8 T cells in Susac syndrome. The CDR3 is made up of 15 amino acids. The germline gives CDR1 LNHDA, CDR2 SQIVND (reference sequence). V trimming: 3 bases; J trimming: 3 bases; junction bases outside the gene matches: 3. Sequencing targeted TCR beta in blood CD8+ and CD4+ T cells.

The V call is TRBV19, the J call TRBJ2-5, with 11 bases that match TRBD2. Sequenced material: CD4+ T cells from PBMCs. This clonotype originated in a human donor with multiple sclerosis. The CDR3 reads CASSISLAGEETQYF. CDR3 nucleotides: TGTGCCAGTAGTATTTCACTAGCGGGAGAAGAGACCCAGTACTTC.